This passage covers 18 T cell receptor beta chains from one sample sequenced in a study of cytomegalovirus exposure and HLA in healthy donors. 13 Jbeta primers and 60 Vbeta primers were used for the PCR. Sequencing was performed with immunoSEQ multiplex PCR; in TCRdb, only in-frame clones are kept and a portion is missing. The data contain roughly 100,000 clones, about 76% of them singletons. Sequencing input: PBMCs. These TCRs come from a woman between 45 and 60 years old in good health and CMV-seropositive.

J is TRBJ1-2 and V is TRBV6-6; D is possibly TRBD1 (6 bases). This CDR3 has 15 residues. Germline V gene sequence: CDR1 MNHNY, CDR2 SVGAGI (reference sequence). Trimming took off 0 bases at V and 6 bases at J, with 14 bases between the two ends. CDR3 protein: CASSYSGRGPHGYTF. CDR3 DNA: TGTGCCAGCAGTTACTCTGGCAGGGGTCCCCATGGCTACACCTTC.

V and J are TRBV5-1 and TRBJ1-5; 9 positions agree with TRBD1. The CDR3 is 14 residues long. V gave up 5 bases and J gave up 5 bases; unmatched junction bases: 5. CDR1 SGHRS and CDR2 YFSETQ come from the germline V gene. The CDR3 spells CASSPGQGHQPQHF. CDR3 nucleotides: TGCGCCAGCAGTCCGGGACAGGGTCATCAGCCCCAGCATTTT.

The rearrangement joins TRBV7-9 to TRBJ1-1; 9 bases line up with TRBD1. Germline lookup yields CDR1 SEHNR and CDR2 FQNEAQ (reference sequence). J was trimmed by 3 bases and V by 3 bases; bases with no gene match: 2. CDR3 length: 14 residues. CDR3 residues: CASSLDRGYTEAFF. CDR3 nucleotide sequence: TGTGCCAGCAGCTTGGACAGGGGATACACTGAAGCTTTCTTT.

The chain combines TRBV7-2 with TRBJ1-1, with D possibly being TRBD1 (5 bases). The CDR3 is 15 residues long. Germline V gene data show CDR1 as SGHTA and CDR2 as FQGNSA. With 5 bases removed from V and 2 bases from J, the gap between germline ends came to 15 bases. The CDR3 loop is CASSQFRTLNTEAFF. The CDR3 nucleotides are TGTGCCAGCAGCCAATTTCGGACACTAAACACTGAAGCTTTCTTT.

V usage is TRBV27 and J usage is TRBJ1-6, with D unresolved. Per the germline V gene, CDR1 is MNHEY and CDR2 is SMNVEV (reference sequence). The CDR3 has 12 amino acids. Trimming removed 7 bases from V and 7 bases from J, with 8 bases in between. This chain's CDR3 is CASTSLNSPLHF. DNA for the CDR3: TGTGCCAGCACCTCTTTAAATTCACCCCTCCACTTT.

This chain joins TRBV5-1 and TRBJ1-3; TRBD1 is a possible D gene (5 bases). This CDR3 region has 14 residues. The V end was cut by 5 bases, the J end by 2 bases, with 11 bases between. Germline CDR1 SGHRS, CDR2 YFSETQ. CDR3 bases: TGCGCCAGCAGTGACCAGGGAACTGGAAACACCATATATTTT. Protein: CASSDQGTGNTIYF.

This clone was seen only once. The chain couples TRBV19 to TRBJ2-2, with TRBD2 matching over 13 bases. This CDR3 is built from 15 residues. Germline V lookup: CDR1 LNHDA, CDR2 SQIVND (reference sequence). Trimming cost V 7 bases and J 3 bases; bases outside gene matches: 2. The CDR3 reads CASIGLAGDTGELFF. The DNA of the CDR3 is TGTGCCAGTATAGGACTAGCGGGGGACACCGGGGAGCTGTTTTTT.

The chain has TRBV7-3 and TRBJ1-2; perhaps TRBD1 as D (6 bases). The germline V and J ends were trimmed by 4 bases and 4 bases, with 10 bases remaining between them. Per the germline V gene, CDR1 is SGHTA and CDR2 is FQGTGA. This CDR3 has 13 residues. The CDR3, as DNA: TGTGCCAGCAGCTCAGGGGAGGGCTATGGCTACACCTTC. Protein product: CASSSGEGYGYTF.

This chain uses TRBV11-1 with TRBJ2-7, with D possibly being TRBD2 (5 bases). This CDR3 has 12 residues. Trimming cost V 8 bases and J 1 base, with 9 bases left between them. The germline V gene encodes CDR1 SGHAT and CDR2 FQDESV (reference sequence). CDR3: CASAGSSYEQYF. In nucleotides, the CDR3 is TGTGCCAGCGCGGGTTCGTCCTACGAGCAGTACTTC.

Of note for this clone: The junction departs from the called germline gene at one end, perhaps through a read error. The chain recombines TRBV28 with TRBJ2-2, with a possible D match to TRBD2 (5 bases). CDR1 MDHEN and CDR2 SYDVKM come from the germline V gene. CDR3 length: 15 amino acids. The chain's CDR3 is CASRLPGSYTGELFF. DNA of the CDR3: TGTGCCAGCAGACTACCGGGATCCTACACTGGGGAGCTGTTTTTT.

The chain recombines TRBV12-5 with TRBJ1-2; D is possibly TRBD1 (5 bases). Germline V CDR1 and CDR2: LGHNT, FRNRAP. CDR3 length: 15 amino acids. The V and J ends lost 3 bases and 6 bases respectively, with 17 bases between them. CDR3 bases: TGTGCTAGTGGTTTAGCCGGGTTGGGGGGGAATGGCTACACCTTC. Its translation is CASGLAGLGGNGYTF.

This clone was picked up a small number of times. V is TRBV6-1 and J is TRBJ1-2, with 9 bases identical to TRBD1. J lost 7 bases, V lost 7 bases, and 13 bases had no gene match. Germline V CDR1 and CDR2: MNHNS, SASEGT. CDR3 length: 15 residues. The CDR3 is CASTRQQGAGGGYTF. The CDR3 nucleotides are TGTGCCAGCACCCGTCAACAGGGGGCAGGTGGTGGCTACACCTTC.

This clone was detected only a few times. The rearrangement uses TRBV4-3 and TRBJ1-2, with 8 bases lining up with TRBD1. Germline values: CDR1 LGHNA, CDR2 YSLEER. CDR3 length equals 13 residues. Losses at the gene ends were 6 bases for V and 5 bases for J; bases not matched to a gene: 5. DNA for the CDR3: TGCGCCAGCAGGCGGACAGGGCTGTATGGCTACACCTTC. The encoded protein is CASRRTGLYGYTF.

This clone was recorded only once. The chain recombines TRBV7-9 with TRBJ2-5; 7 bases match TRBD1. The CDR3 spans 16 residues. Germline V gene sequence: CDR1 SEHNR, CDR2 FQNEAQ (reference sequence). J gave up 2 bases and V 1 base, and 7 bases lay outside the gene matches. In DNA form, the CDR3 reads TGTGCCAGCAGCTTAGGGGATGGGGGACAGCAAGAGACCCAGTACTTC. Its protein is CASSLGDGGQQETQYF.

The rearrangement links TRBV28 to TRBJ2-7, with 11 bases lining up with TRBD2. The CDR3 has 14 residues. Trimming at V came to 7 bases and at J to 4 bases, leaving 6 bases not matched to a gene. The germline gives CDR1 MDHEN, CDR2 SYDVKM. The CDR3 DNA reads as TGTGCCAGCAAAACTAGCGGGGGAGGTTACGAGCAGTACTTC. Translation gives CASKTSGGGYEQYF. Looking up the rest from reference TRBV28 and TRBJ2-7 gives the full variable domain: DVKVTQSSRYLVKRTGEKVFLECVQDMDHENMFWYRQDPGLGLRLIYFSYDVKMKEKGDIPEGYSVSREKKERFSLILESASTNQTSMYLCASKTSGGGYEQYFGPGTRLTVT.

The chain links TRBV9 to TRBJ2-2, with D possibly TRBD1 on 6 matching bases. The CDR3 has 17 residues. The V end was cut by 2 bases, the J end by 4 bases, with 18 bases between. Germline assignment: CDR1 SGDLS and CDR2 YYNGEE. CDR3 protein: CASSVLGGGAATGELFF. The CDR3 DNA reads TGTGCCAGCAGCGTTCTGGGTGGGGGCGCCGCCACCGGGGAGCTGTTTTTT.

This clone appeared once. V gene TRBV5-4 combines with J gene TRBJ2-7; no reliable D call. Trimming shortened V by 3 bases and J by 6 bases, and 16 bases separated the two germline ends. This CDR3 is built from 14 residues. Looked up from germline, CDR1 is SGHNT and CDR2 is YYREEE (reference sequence). This CDR3 is CASSSSTFAREQYF. In DNA, the CDR3 is TGTGCCAGCAGCTCGTCAACTTTCGCCCGCGAGCAGTACTTC. The full variable domain, completed using reference TRBV5-4 and TRBJ2-7, is ETGVTQSPTHLIKTRGQQVTLRCSSQSGHNTVSWYQQALGQGPQFIFQYYREEENGRGNFPPRFSGLQFPNYSSELNVNALELDDSALYLCASSSSTFAREQYFGPGTRLTVT.

The gene calls are TRBV7-2 and TRBJ1-3, with 8 bases matching TRBD1. Trimming cost V 0 bases and J 3 bases; bases outside gene matches: 4. The CDR3 runs to 16 residues. Germline V gene lookup returns CDR1 SGHTA and CDR2 FQGNSA. CDR3: CASSLALDRVGNTIYF. In nucleotides, the CDR3 is TGTGCCAGCAGCTTAGCTTTGGACAGGGTTGGAAACACCATATATTTT.